This T cell receptor beta chain was sequenced in a study of graft-versus-host responses after intestinal transplantation. Trimming left V 7 bases short and J 5 bases short, with 17 bases between. Germline V gene sequence: CDR1 SNHLY, CDR2 FYNNEI. The CDR3 covers 14 residues. CD3+CD4+ and CD3+CD8+ responders that were proliferating and CFSE-low were sorted post-reaction. Some clones are missing from TCRdb's copy, which holds only in-frame ones; the method was immunoSEQ multiplex PCR. This table holds under 20,000 clones, 33% found once. Sequenced here: alloreactive CD4+ T cells from a mixed lymphocyte reaction culture, sampled before intestinal transplant. Subset given: CFSE-low proliferating T cells sorted from roughly six-day pre-transplant mixed lymphocyte reaction (GvH or HvG direction). J is TRBJ2-5 and V is TRBV2; the D gene is possibly TRBD2 (6 bases). The TCR was taken from a human patient who received an intestinal transplant. The CDR3, as DNA: TGTGCCAGCAAGCGGGCGACCAACTATGAGACCCAGTACTTC. Residues: CASKRATNYETQYF.